This T cell receptor beta chain came from a study of T-cell memory formation after mild COVID-19. Study-level results: The CD4+ clones that contracted clustered mainly within CM and EM, and the CD8+ clones concentrated in EMRA. Memory sampled before infection contained some responding clones, suggesting cross-reactive memory joined.

Looked up from germline, CDR1 is DFQATT and CDR2 is SNEGSKA (reference sequence). CDR3 size: 11 residues. V gave up 5 bases and J gave up 1 base, with 6 bases separating them. TCRdb independently ran MiXCR on the 5' RACE reads; one entry per CDR3 protein. The sample holds about 190,000 distinct CDR3 sequences, approximately 16% seen once. In its sample, this clonotype was seen a few times. Its target is unknown. The J gene is TRBJ2-7, the V gene TRBV20-1; D uncertain. Sequenced sample: PBMCs or a T cell subset sorted from them (not recorded which). The TCR comes from an adult woman who had mild COVID-19 (a few samples of this study predate the infection). Cell type and time point are not known. The CDR3 bases are TGCAGTGCTTCGACTTCCTACGAGCAGTACTTC. Protein: CSASTSYEQYF.